These T cell receptor beta chains were read from a single sample in a study of cytomegalovirus exposure and HLA in healthy donors. Sequenced by immunoSEQ multiplex PCR; TCRdb stores in-frame clones only, minus some. The table includes roughly 150,000 clones, approximately 94% detected once. Sequenced: PBMCs. These TCRs come from a man between 18 and 35 years old in good health and CMV-seropositive. The CDR3 runs from the conserved cysteine through the conserved F or W. A D gene is named only where the DNA matches it firmly. Part of the rows lack a size; the others show once, few, many or a class for expanded clones.

clone_size	d_call	j_call	v_call	cdr3_nt	cdr3_aa
-	TRBD1	TRBJ2-2	TRBV5-4	TGTGCCAGCAGCCCGACAGGGGGAGTTGGGACCGGGGAGCTGTTTTTT	CASSPTGGVGTGELFF
-	TRBD2	TRBJ2-5	TRBV6-5	TGTGCCAGCAGTTCCCAGACTAGCGGGAGGCTAGAGACCCAGTACTTC	CASSSQTSGRLETQYF
-	-	TRBJ2-7	TRBV27	TGTGCCAGCAGCCGACAGGTTACCTCCTACGAGCAGTACTTC	CASSRQVTSYEQYF
few	TRBD1	TRBJ1-2	TRBV28	TGTGCCAGCATCCCACAGGGGGCTCCTAACTATGGCTACACCTTC	CASIPQGAPNYGYTF
-	-	TRBJ2-1	TRBV5-6	TGTGCCAGCAGCCTTTGGCTAGCAATTGGTGAGCAGTTCTTC	CASSLWLAIGEQFF
-	-	TRBJ1-1	TRBV11-3	TGTGCCAGCAGCTCCAACAGTGAGACTGAAGCTTTCTTT	CASSSNSETEAFF
-	-	TRBJ2-7	TRBV27	TGTGCCAGCAGTCTAATGGACAGCTTGACGGGAGAGCAGTACTTC	CASSLMDSLTGEQYF
-	TRBD1	TRBJ1-4	TRBV11-2	TGTGCCAGCAGCTTGTCAGGGGGAAAACTGTTTTTT	CASSLSGGKLFF
-	TRBD1	TRBJ1-2	TRBV5-1	TGCGCCAGCAGCCCTAGGACAGGGGCTTCCTATGGCTACACCTTC	CASSPRTGASYGYTF
-	TRBD1	TRBJ1-1	TRBV27	TGTGCCAGCAGCCCAAACGACAGGGTTGGAACTGAAGCTTTCTTT	CASSPNDRVGTEAFF
-	-	TRBJ2-7	TRBV6-1	TGTGCCAGCAGTGAAGCGAAGGACTATAGAACCTACGAGCAGTACTTC	CASSEAKDYRTYEQYF
-	-	TRBJ2-7	TRBV7-9	TGTGCCAGCACCCCGAGCAGGGCATGGGTTGGCTACGAGCAGTACTTC	CASTPSRAWVGYEQYF
-	TRBD1	TRBJ2-5	TRBV28	TGTGCCAGCAGCCCGACAGGGGTAAAAGAGACCCAGTACTTC	CASSPTGVKETQYF
-	-	TRBJ1-3	TRBV30	TGTGCCTGGAGTCTCACTTCGGGGGGGCTCTCTGGAAACACCATATATTTT	CAWSLTSGGLSGNTIYF
-	-	TRBJ2-4	TRBV9	TGTGCCAGCAGTCCGGACTTCGGTCTTCAGTACTTC	CASSPDFGLQYF
-	TRBD2	TRBJ2-7	TRBV6-5	TGTGCCAGCAGGCGGGGGGCGCGGGAGGGTGGCGAGCAGTACTTC	CASRRGAREGGEQYF
-	TRBD1	TRBJ2-7	TRBV19	TGTGCCACCGACAGGGGGGGCGAGCAGTACTTC	CATDRGGEQYF
-	TRBD2	TRBJ2-1	TRBV19	TGTGCCAGTAGTATAGGGACTAGCGGGAGCAACTCCTACAATGAGCAGTTCTTC	CASSIGTSGSNSYNEQFF
-	-	TRBJ1-5	TRBV28	TGTGCCACAGAGGGCAGCAATCAGCCCCAGCATTTT	CATEGSNQPQHF
-	-	TRBJ2-1	TRBV10-3	TGTGCCATCAGTGACTCATGGACACCCAACAATGAGCAGTTCTTC	CAISDSWTPNNEQFF